Shown below are 27 T cell receptor beta chains from a single sample sequenced in a study of blood T cell repertoires in COVID-19 (TCRdb year 2020). The library relied on the immunoSEQ multiplex PCR assay. This immuneACCESS table, as held by TCRdb, lists in-frame sequences with V and J called but not all clones. Of the missing ones, under half trace to an unresolved V gene in checked studies; the others have no known cause. Present in this sample are around 46,000 clones, about 88% of which were seen just once. About 5% of the sample is taken by the ten largest. Material: peripheral blood. Receptor source: a man aged 35 to 55 with active COVID-19.

The count of this clone is one. The rearrangement joins TRBV27 to TRBJ2-7; no clear D. CDR1 is MNHEY, CDR2 SMNVEV, per germline (reference sequence). The CDR3 runs 14 residues. With 0 bases removed from V and 2 bases from J, the gap between germline ends came to 8 bases. The CDR3 loop is CASSLSISAYEQYF. As DNA, the CDR3 is TGTGCCAGCAGTTTATCGATTTCGGCCTACGAGCAGTACTTC.

The rearrangement links TRBV21-1 to TRBJ2-5; the DNA was not compared with TRBD1, the D call given in the table. TRBV21-1 corresponds to a pseudogene. The CDR3 is 14 amino acids. The DNA of the CDR3 is TGTGCCAGCAGCATGGGGCGGAAGCAAGAGACCCAGTACTTC. Its translation: CASSMGRKQETQYF.

The chain links TRBV13 to TRBJ2-3; D gene uncertain. CDR3 size: 14 residues. Germline CDR1 reads PRHDT; CDR2 reads FYEKMQ (reference sequence). Trimming removed 0 bases at V and 0 bases at J, with 4 bases between. The DNA of the CDR3 is TGTGCCAGCAGCTTAGGGCGGAGCACAGATACGCAGTATTTT. This encodes CASSLGRSTDTQYF.

The CDR3 sequence is CASSKEVRGGGPDTQYF. In nucleotides, the CDR3 is TGTGCCAGCAGCAAAGAGGTAAGGGGAGGGGGTCCAGATACGCAGTATTTT. The chain links TRBV21-1 to TRBJ2-3; the table's D call TRBD2 went unverified against the DNA. TRBV21-1 is a listed pseudogene. This CDR3 region has 17 residues.

This chain links TRBV6-6 with TRBJ1-3; 7 nucleotides align to TRBD1. This CDR3 comprises 15 residues. CDR1 MNHNY and CDR2 SVGAGI come from the germline V gene (reference sequence). The J segment lost 3 bases and the V segment lost 10 bases, leaving 12 bases of the junction unmatched. The CDR3 DNA reads as TGTGCCACCTGGGACAGTTTAGTTGGTGGAAACACCATATATTTT. Translating gives CATWDSLVGGNTIYF.

The gene calls are TRBV19 and TRBJ1-1; 9 nucleotides line up with TRBD1. Losses at the gene ends were 5 bases for V and 4 bases for J; bases not matched to a gene: 5. The CDR3 runs to 14 residues. Germline V gene lookup returns CDR1 LNHDA and CDR2 SQIVND (reference sequence). The CDR3 protein is CASSVTGGSTEAFF. Here the CDR3 DNA reads TGTGCCAGTAGTGTGACAGGGGGGAGCACTGAAGCTTTCTTT.

CDR3 DNA sequence: TGTGCCAGCTCACCACCGGAGAGGGTGTATGGCTACACCTTC. Translation: CASSPPERVYGYTF. The chain has TRBV18 and TRBJ1-2; D remains ambiguous. V shed 0 bases and J shed 5 bases, with 10 bases lying between them. This CDR3 contains 14 residues. Germline-derived CDR1 and CDR2 are KGHSH and LQKENI. The entire variable domain, with the rest obtained from reference TRBV18 and TRBJ1-2, is as follows: NAGVMQNPRHLVRRRGQEARLRCSPMKGHSHVYWYRQLPEEGLKFMVYLQKENIIDESGMPKERFSAEFPKEGPSILRIQQVVRGDSAAYFCASSPPERVYGYTFGSGTRLTVV.

The chain recombines TRBV5-5 with TRBJ1-2; D gene uncertain. V was shortened by 2 bases and J by 4 bases, with 9 bases between the two germline ends. Germline CDR1 is SGHKS and CDR2 is YYEKEE (reference sequence). CDR3 length equals 13 residues. CDR3 region: CASSFPEGYGYTF. CDR3 DNA: TGTGCCAGCAGCTTCCCTGAGGGCTATGGCTACACCTTC.

This sequence joins TRBV6-1 and TRBJ1-2, with D possibly TRBD1 on 5 matching bases. The ends were cut back, 2 bases at V and 8 bases at J, with 12 bases in the middle. The germline gives CDR1 MNHNS, CDR2 SASEGT. The CDR3 loop spans 13 amino acids. The DNA of the CDR3 is TGTGCCAGCAGTGAAAGGCGGGGCGGGGGCTACACCTTC. Amino acid sequence: CASSERRGGGYTF.

This chain connects TRBV19 to TRBJ1-6; TRBD1 aligns across 7 bases. V shed 8 bases, J shed 7 bases, and the junction held 11 bases outside the gene matches. CDR1 is LNHDA, CDR2 SQIVND, per germline (reference sequence). CDR3 size: 15 residues. CDR3 sequence reads: CASHPGQRTNSPLHF. The CDR3, as DNA: TGTGCCAGTCATCCGGGACAGAGAACCAATTCACCCCTCCACTTT.

V usage is TRBV30 and J usage is TRBJ2-1; D gene ambiguous. Germline V gene data show CDR1 as GTSNPN and CDR2 as SVGIG (reference sequence). V was shortened by 2 bases and J by 10 bases, with 15 bases between the two germline ends. This CDR3 contains 13 residues. CDR3 DNA: TGTGCCTGGAGTCACAATGGCGGCTACGAGCAGTTCTTC. Translated: CAWSHNGGYEQFF.

This clone was detected only a few times. The V call is TRBV7-8, the J call TRBJ2-1; possible D gene TRBD2, 6 bases. With 8 bases removed from V and 2 bases from J, the gap between germline ends came to 13 bases. This CDR3 is 14 amino acids long. Germline V gene sequence: CDR1 SGHVS, CDR2 FQNEAQ. In DNA form, the CDR3 reads TGTGCCAGCGGCCGGGACTCCACCTACAATGAGCAGTTCTTC. This sequence encodes CASGRDSTYNEQFF.

This chain links TRBV5-4 with TRBJ2-5, with 7 bases identical to TRBD1. This CDR3 spans 14 amino acids. The ends lost 4 bases at V and 5 bases at J; junction bases unmatched: 8. Germline CDR1 and CDR2: SGHNT and YYREEE (reference sequence). The DNA for the CDR3 is TGTGCCAGCAGCCCAGGACAGGACGTGGAGACCCAGTACTTC. Its translation is CASSPGQDVETQYF.

V usage is TRBV7-6 and J usage is TRBJ2-5; TRBD2 matches at 7 bases. The J segment lost 2 bases and the V segment lost 5 bases, leaving 11 bases of the junction unmatched. The length of the CDR3 is 16 residues. Germline V gives CDR1 SGHVS, CDR2 FNYEAQ. For the CDR3, the DNA is TGTGCCAGCAGCGCCCAGCGGGGTTCTCGGCAAGAGACCCAGTACTTC. Protein: CASSAQRGSRQETQYF. The whole variable domain, remainder taken from reference TRBV7-6 and TRBJ2-5, is GAGVSQSPRYKVTKRGQDVALRCDPISGHVSLYWYRQALGQGPEFLTYFNYEAQQDKSGLPNDRFSAERPEGSISTLTIQRTEQRDSAMYRCASSAQRGSRQETQYFGPGTRLLVL.

The rearrangement joins TRBV27 to TRBJ2-1; 9 bases agree with TRBD1. The CDR3 totals 15 residues. J gave up 4 bases and V 0 bases, and 1 base lay outside the gene matches. Per the germline V gene, CDR1 is MNHEY and CDR2 is SMNVEV (reference sequence). The CDR3 sequence is CASSLSGTGYNEQFF. DNA of the CDR3: TGTGCCAGCAGTTTATCTGGGACAGGGTACAATGAGCAGTTCTTC.

The chain uses TRBV5-4 and TRBJ1-1; 7 bases align to TRBD1. J lost 4 bases, V lost 4 bases, and 13 bases had no gene match. The CDR3 runs to 16 residues. Germline V lookup: CDR1 SGHNT, CDR2 YYREEE (reference sequence). The CDR3 nucleotides are TGTGCCAGCAGCCTCTACGGACAGGAATCGATCACTGAAGCTTTCTTT. Amino acids: CASSLYGQESITEAFF.

This clone was detected once. The rearrangement uses TRBV2 and TRBJ1-1; unclear D gene. V dropped 7 bases and J dropped 2 bases, with 14 bases sitting between them. Germline lookup yields CDR1 SNHLY and CDR2 FYNNEI. This CDR3 region has 14 residues. For the CDR3, the DNA is TGTGCCAGCACCCTAATGGCGGGAAACACTGAAGCTTTCTTT. This encodes CASTLMAGNTEAFF.

The chain carries TRBV28 and TRBJ2-1; TRBD2 aligns across 8 bases. V trimming: 7 bases; J trimming: 3 bases; junction bases outside the gene matches: 11. Germline V gene lookup returns CDR1 MDHEN and CDR2 SYDVKM. The CDR3 length is 16 residues. CDR3 sequence (DNA): TGTGCCAGCACCCTAGGGGCCCTAGCGGGCTACAATGAGCAGTTCTTC. It specifies CASTLGALAGYNEQFF.

The gene calls are TRBV19 and TRBJ1-1, with TRBD1 matching over 7 bases. The CDR3 loop spans 14 amino acids. Looked up from germline, CDR1 is LNHDA and CDR2 is SQIVND (reference sequence). V was clipped by 6 bases and J by 1 base; unmatched bases: 5. CDR3 region: CASRKGARNTEAFF. CDR3 bases: TGTGCCAGTAGGAAGGGGGCAAGGAACACTGAAGCTTTCTTT. The full variable domain, with the rest looked up from reference TRBV19 and TRBJ1-1, is DGGITQSPKYLFRKEGQNVTLSCEQNLNHDAMYWYRQDPGQGLRLIYYSQIVNDFQKGDIAEGYSVSREKKESFPLTVTSAQKNPTAFYLCASRKGARNTEAFFGQGTRLTVV.

The chain recombines TRBV4-2 with TRBJ1-4; D not resolved. Looked up from germline, CDR1 is LGHNA and CDR2 is YNFKEQ. Trimming took off 4 bases at V and 0 bases at J, with 18 bases between the two ends. CDR3 length: 18 amino acids. The DNA for the CDR3 is TGTGCCAGCAGCCGCCAGTCGAGGTCCGTGGCAACTAATGAAAAACTGTTTTTT. This encodes CASSRQSRSVATNEKLFF.

The CDR3 bases are TGTGCCAGCCAACCCCAGGGGCGCATGAACACTGAAGCTTTCTTT. Residues: CASQPQGRMNTEAFF. This sequence joins TRBV2 and TRBJ1-1; D is possibly TRBD1 (6 bases). This CDR3 is 15 amino acids long. Germline CDR1 SNHLY, CDR2 FYNNEI. V was clipped by 8 bases and J by 0 bases, with 16 bases between them.

V is TRBV11-3 and J is TRBJ2-7; 7 bases align to TRBD1. With V trimmed by 5 bases and J by 4 bases, 5 bases remained unmatched. Germline CDR1 is SGHNT and CDR2 is YENEEA. The CDR3 totals 13 residues. CDR3 sequence reads: CASSRGGGYEQYF. In nucleotides, the CDR3 is TGTGCCAGCAGCCGAGGGGGCGGGTACGAGCAGTACTTC.

This chain uses TRBV6-5 with TRBJ2-7; 9 positions agree with TRBD2. The germline gives CDR1 MNHEY, CDR2 SVGAGI. Unmatched junction bases numbered 4, after V lost 2 bases and J lost 2 bases. The CDR3 has 15 residues. The CDR3 DNA is TGTGCCAGCAGTTACCTAGCGGGGTCTACCTACGAGCAGTACTTC. This encodes CASSYLAGSTYEQYF.

The rearrangement joins TRBV30 to TRBJ1-3; D ambiguous. Trimming removed 0 bases from V and 8 bases from J, with 5 bases in between. Germline V CDR1 and CDR2: GTSNPN, SVGIG (reference sequence). This CDR3 region has 11 residues. The CDR3 here is CAWSVRDTIYF. The CDR3 nucleotides read TGTGCCTGGAGTGTACGGGACACCATATATTTT.

This chain links TRBV6-4 with TRBJ1-4, with D uncertain. This CDR3 comprises 13 residues. CDR1 and CDR2 (germline): MRHNA, SNTAGT. V lost 3 bases and J 7 bases, leaving 9 bases between the germline ends. Written as DNA, the CDR3 is TGTGCCAGCAGTGAACGGGGAGGTGAAAAACTGTTTTTT. Its protein product is CASSERGGEKLFF.

This chain joins TRBV18 and TRBJ1-2; 7 nucleotides agree with TRBD1. This CDR3 is 13 amino acids long. Germline V CDR1 and CDR2: KGHSH, LQKENI. V lost 2 bases and J lost 9; bases outside the gene matches: 6. CDR3 amino acids: CASSPTGELSYTF. The CDR3 coding sequence is TGTGCCAGCTCACCAACAGGGGAATTAAGCTACACCTTC.

This chain joins TRBV11-2 and TRBJ1-1; the D is unclear. The CDR3 is 12 residues long. The germline V gene has CDR1 SGHAT and CDR2 FQNNGV. Trimming shortened V by 3 bases and J by 13 bases, and 15 bases separated the two germline ends. The chain's CDR3 is CASSFQGRGVFF. The DNA for the CDR3 is TGTGCCAGCAGCTTTCAAGGACGGGGAGTTTTCTTT. The complete variable domain, with remaining parts taken from reference TRBV11-2 and TRBJ1-1, reads EAGVAQSPRYKIIEKRQSVAFWCNPISGHATLYWYQQILGQGPKLLIQFQNNGVVDDSQLPKDRFSAERLKGVDSTLKIQPAKLEDSAVYLCASSFQGRGVFFGQGTRLTVV.